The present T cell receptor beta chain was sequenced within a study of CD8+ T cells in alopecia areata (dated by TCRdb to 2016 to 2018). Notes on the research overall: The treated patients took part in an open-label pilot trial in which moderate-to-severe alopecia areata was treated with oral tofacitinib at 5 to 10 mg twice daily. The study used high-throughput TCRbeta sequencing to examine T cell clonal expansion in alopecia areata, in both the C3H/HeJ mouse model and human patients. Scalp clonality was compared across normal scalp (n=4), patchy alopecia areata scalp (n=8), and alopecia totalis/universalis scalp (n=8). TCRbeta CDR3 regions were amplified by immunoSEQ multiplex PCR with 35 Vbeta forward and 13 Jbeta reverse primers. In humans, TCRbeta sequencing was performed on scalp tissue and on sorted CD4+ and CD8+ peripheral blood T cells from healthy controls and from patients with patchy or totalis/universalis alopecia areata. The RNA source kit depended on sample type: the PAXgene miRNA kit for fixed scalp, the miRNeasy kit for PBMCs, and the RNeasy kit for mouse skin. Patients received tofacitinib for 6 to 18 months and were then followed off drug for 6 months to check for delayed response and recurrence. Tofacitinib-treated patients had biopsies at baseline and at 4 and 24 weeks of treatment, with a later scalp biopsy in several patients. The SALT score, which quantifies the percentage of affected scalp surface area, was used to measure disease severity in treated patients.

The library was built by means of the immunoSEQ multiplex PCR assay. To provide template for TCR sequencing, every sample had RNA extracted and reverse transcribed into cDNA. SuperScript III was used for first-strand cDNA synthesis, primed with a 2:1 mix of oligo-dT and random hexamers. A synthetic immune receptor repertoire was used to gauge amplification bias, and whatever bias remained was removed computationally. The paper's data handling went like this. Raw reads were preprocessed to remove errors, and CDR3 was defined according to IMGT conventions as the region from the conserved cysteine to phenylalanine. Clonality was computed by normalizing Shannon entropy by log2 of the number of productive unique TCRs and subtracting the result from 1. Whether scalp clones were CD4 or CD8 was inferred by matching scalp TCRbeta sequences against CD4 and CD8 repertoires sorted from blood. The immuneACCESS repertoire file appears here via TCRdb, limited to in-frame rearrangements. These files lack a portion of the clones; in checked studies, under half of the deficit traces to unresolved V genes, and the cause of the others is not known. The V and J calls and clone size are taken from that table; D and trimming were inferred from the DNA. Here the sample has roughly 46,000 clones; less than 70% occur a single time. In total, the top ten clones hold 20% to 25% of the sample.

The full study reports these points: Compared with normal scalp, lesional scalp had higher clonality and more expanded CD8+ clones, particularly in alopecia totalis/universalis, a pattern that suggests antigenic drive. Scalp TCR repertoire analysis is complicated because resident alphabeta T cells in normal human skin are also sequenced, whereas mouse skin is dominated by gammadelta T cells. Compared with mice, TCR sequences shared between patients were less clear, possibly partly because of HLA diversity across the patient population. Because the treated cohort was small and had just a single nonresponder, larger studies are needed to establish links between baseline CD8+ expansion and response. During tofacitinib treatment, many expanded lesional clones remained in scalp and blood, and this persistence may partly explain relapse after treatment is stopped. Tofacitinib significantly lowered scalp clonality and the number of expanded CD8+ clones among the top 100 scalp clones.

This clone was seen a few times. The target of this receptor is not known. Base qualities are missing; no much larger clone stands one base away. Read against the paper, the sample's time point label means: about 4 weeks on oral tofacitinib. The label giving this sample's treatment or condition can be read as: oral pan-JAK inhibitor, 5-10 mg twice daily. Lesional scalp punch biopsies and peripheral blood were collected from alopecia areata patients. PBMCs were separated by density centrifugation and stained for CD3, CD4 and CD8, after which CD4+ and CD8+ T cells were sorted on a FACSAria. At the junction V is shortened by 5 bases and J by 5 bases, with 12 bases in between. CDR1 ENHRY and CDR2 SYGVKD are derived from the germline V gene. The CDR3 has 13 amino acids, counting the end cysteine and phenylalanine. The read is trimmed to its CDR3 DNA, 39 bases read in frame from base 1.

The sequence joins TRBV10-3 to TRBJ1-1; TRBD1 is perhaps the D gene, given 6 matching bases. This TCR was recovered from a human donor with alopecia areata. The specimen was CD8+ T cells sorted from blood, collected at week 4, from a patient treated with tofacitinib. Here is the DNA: TGTGCCATCAGTCATCCACAGGGAACTGAAGCTTTCTTT. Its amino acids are CAISHPQGTEAFF.